This passage covers 27 T cell receptor beta chains from one sample sequenced in a study of post-analysis software for immune sequencing data. The study, taken as a whole, reports: About 5 TRBV segments, including TRBV5-6, TRBV5-1 and TRBV20-1, were more frequent in patients than controls.

Which antigens these TCRs recognize remains unknown. Unique molecular identifiers were built into the TCR beta cDNA libraries. TCRdb reanalysed the PCR reads using MiXCR and keeps one entry per CDR3 protein. The table shows a few hundred thousand distinct CDR3 sequences, with about a third occurring only once. Sequencing used blood. The receptor source for this set is a girl aged 2 to 17 with multiple sclerosis.

V and J are TRBV19 and TRBJ2-3, with 8 positions matching TRBD2. The V gene end was trimmed by 5 bases and the J gene end by 4 bases; junction bases not matched to a gene: 11. The CDR3 is 16 amino acids. The germline gives CDR1 LNHDA, CDR2 SQIVND (reference sequence). In DNA, the CDR3 is TGTGCCAGTAGTGTCCAACTAGCGGCTCAGGCAGATACGCAGTATTTT. Protein sequence: CASSVQLAAQADTQYF.

The chain uses TRBV20-1 and TRBJ2-5; 8 positions agree with TRBD2. V was clipped by 7 bases and J by 5 bases; unmatched bases: 12. The CDR3 runs 14 residues. CDR1 and CDR2 (germline): DFQATT, SNEGSKA (reference sequence). CDR3 residues: CSVTPGLGGETQYF. CDR3 nucleotides: TGCAGTGTTACTCCGGGACTAGGGGGGGAGACCCAGTACTTC.

The CDR3 nucleotides read TGTGCCAGCAGCTTAGGGGGGCGGGACACTGAAGCTTTCTTT. Residues: CASSLGGRDTEAFF. This rearrangement joins TRBV7-9 to TRBJ1-1, with a tentative D call TRBD1 (6 bases). The CDR3 runs 14 residues. V was clipped by 1 base and J by 3 bases, with 9 bases between them. CDR1 and CDR2 from the germline V gene are SEHNR and FQNEAQ (reference sequence).

This clonotype was counted a few times. The chain carries TRBV10-1 and TRBJ2-3; 8 bases are a match to TRBD2. Germline V CDR1 and CDR2: WNHNN, SYGVQD (reference sequence). This CDR3 is 14 amino acids long. V was pared by 2 bases and J by 4 bases, with 2 bases of the junction left unmatched. The CDR3 sequence is CASSESGSADTQYF. The DNA of the CDR3 is TGCGCCAGCAGTGAGAGCGGGAGCGCAGATACGCAGTATTTT.

The sample holds many counts of this clonotype. The rearrangement links TRBV29-1 to TRBJ2-1; D is undetermined. Trimming took off 7 bases at V and 8 bases at J, with 15 bases between the two ends. From germline, CDR1 is SQVTM and CDR2 ANQGSEA. The CDR3 extends over 12 amino acids. The CDR3 reads CSASPFTYEQFF. The CDR3 region has the DNA TGCAGCGCCTCGCCTTTTACATATGAGCAGTTCTTC.

This clonotype was counted ten times or more. V and J are TRBV4-1 and TRBJ2-5; tentative D call: TRBD2 (6 bases). Germline V CDR1 and CDR2: MGHRA, YSYEKL. V was pared by 2 bases and J by 0 bases, with 10 bases between. This CDR3 spans 15 amino acids. The CDR3 DNA is TGCGCCAGCAGCCAAAGCGGGCAGGACCAAGAGACCCAGTACTTC. Its translation is CASSQSGQDQETQYF.

This clonotype has just a few counts. The chain recombines TRBV3-1 with TRBJ1-2, with D possibly matching TRBD1 (5 bases). There are 14 residues in the CDR3. Germline V gene lookup returns CDR1 LGHDT and CDR2 YNNKEL (reference sequence). Trimming removed 0 bases from V and 5 bases from J, with 10 bases in between. The CDR3 DNA follows: TGTGCCAGCAGCCAAGAGGTCAGGGCGTATGGCTACACCTTC. It codes for CASSQEVRAYGYTF. Full variable domain (outside the CDR3, taken from reference TRBV3-1 and TRBJ1-2): DTAVSQTPKYLVTQMGNDKSIKCEQNLGHDTMYWYKQDSKKFLKIMFSYNNKELIINETVPNRFSPKSPDKAHLNLHINSLELGDSAVYFCASSQEVRAYGYTFGSGTRLTVV.

This rearrangement joins TRBV9 to TRBJ2-7, with TRBD2 matching over 13 bases. This CDR3 is 17 amino acids long. V lost 3 bases to trimming and J lost 1 base; unmatched junction nucleotides: 7. CDR1 and CDR2 from the germline V gene are SGDLS and YYNGEE. The CDR3 here is CASSATGTSGESYEQYF. As DNA, the CDR3 is TGTGCCAGCAGCGCCACCGGGACTAGCGGGGAGTCCTACGAGCAGTACTTC.

This clonotype has a handful of counts. The V and J genes are TRBV13 and TRBJ2-5, with D possibly matching TRBD2 (5 bases). This CDR3 comprises 13 residues. V lost 5 bases, J lost 4 bases, and 11 bases lay in between. The V gene's germline CDR1 is PRHDT and CDR2 FYEKMQ (reference sequence). The chain's CDR3 is CASSLRTVETQYF. The CDR3 DNA reads as TGTGCCAGCAGCCTCCGGACTGTAGAGACCCAGTACTTC.

The rearrangement joins TRBV4-1 to TRBJ2-1; TRBD1 might be the D (7 bases). V was clipped by 4 bases and J by 10 bases, with 17 bases between them. This CDR3 is 14 amino acids long. Germline V lookup: CDR1 MGHRA, CDR2 YSYEKL. In DNA form, the CDR3 reads TGCGCCAGCAGCCGAGGAGGGGGCGGAGAGGAGCAGTTCTTC. Its protein product is CASSRGGGGEEQFF.

Concerning this clonotype itself: An end of the junction does not agree with germline; a read error may underlie this. V gene TRBV5-1 combines with J gene TRBJ2-1, with TRBD2 matching over 7 bases. The CDR3 is 15 amino acids. From germline, CDR1 is SGHRS and CDR2 YFSETQ. CDR3 region: CASSSEAGTYNEPFF. The CDR3 region has the DNA TGCGCCAGCAGCTCCGAAGCGGGGACCTACAATGAGCCGTTCTTC.

V usage is TRBV24-1 and J usage is TRBJ2-2, with 8 bases that match TRBD1. V lost 3 bases to trimming and J lost 6 bases; unmatched junction nucleotides: 11. Germline V gene lookup returns CDR1 KGHDR and CDR2 SFDVKD. The CDR3 length is 17 residues. The CDR3 spells CATSDPLTGVGPGELFF. CDR3 bases: TGTGCCACCAGTGATCCCTTGACAGGGGTCGGTCCCGGGGAGCTGTTTTTT.

The rearrangement joins TRBV24-1 to TRBJ2-1; no clear D gene. The CDR3 is made up of 12 amino acids. Trimming pared 0 bases from V and 10 bases from J, leaving 6 bases between. Looked up from germline, CDR1 is KGHDR and CDR2 is SFDVKD. CDR3 loop: CATSDLWSEQFF. CDR3 nucleotides: TGTGCCACCAGTGATTTGTGGAGCGAGCAGTTCTTC.

The rearrangement uses TRBV12-3 or TRBV12-4 and TRBJ2-5, with TRBD2 matching over 10 bases. The CDR3 contains 13 residues. Trimming removed 6 bases from V and 11 bases from J; junction bases left unmatched: 9. The CDR3 sequence: CASSAGTSEEQYF. CDR3 coding DNA: TGTGCCAGCAGCGCCGGGACTAGCGAAGAGCAGTACTTC.

V usage is TRBV6-5 and J usage is TRBJ2-7, with D possibly being TRBD1 (6 bases). The CDR3 runs 13 residues. The V gene's germline CDR1 is MNHEY and CDR2 SVGAGI. V lost 0 bases to trimming and J lost 6 bases, with 9 bases between them. The DNA of the CDR3 is TGTGCCAGCAGTTACTCTCCAGGGGTCGAGCAGTACTTC. Encoded protein: CASSYSPGVEQYF.

On this clonotype: At one end the junction does not follow the germline gene, possibly because of a read error. The chain combines TRBV5-1 with TRBJ2-3, with D perhaps being TRBD1 or TRBD2 (5 bases each). In germline, CDR1 is SGHRS, CDR2 YFSETQ. The CDR3 is 15 amino acids. The CDR3 protein is CASSFRDASRDTQYF. CDR3 in DNA: TGCGCCAGCAGCTTTCGGGACGCGAGCAGAGATACGCAGTATTTT. The full variable domain, its missing parts supplied by reference TRBV5-1 and TRBJ2-3, is KAGVTQTPRYLIKTRGQQVTLSCSPISGHRSVSWYQQTPGQGLQFLFEYFSETQRNKGNFPGRFSGRQFSNSRSEMNVSTLELGDSALYLCASSFRDASRDTQYFGPGTRLTVL.

This rearrangement joins TRBV7-2 to TRBJ1-2; 7 bases map to TRBD1. This CDR3 has 15 residues. CDR1 SGHTA and CDR2 FQGNSA come from the germline V gene. After removal of 2 bases from V and 2 bases from J, the junction contained 5 bases not matched to a gene. CDR3 sequence (DNA): TGTGCCAGCAGCTTATCTCCGGGACAGAACTATGGCTACACCTTC. It encodes CASSLSPGQNYGYTF.

The V call is TRBV28, the J call TRBJ2-3; 9 bases map to TRBD2. Per germline, CDR1 MDHEN and CDR2 SYDVKM. V lost 7 bases to trimming and J lost 3 bases; unmatched junction nucleotides: 14. The CDR3 contains 17 residues. CDR3 region: CASTGLASGVSTDTQYF. Here the CDR3 DNA reads TGTGCCAGCACGGGATTAGCTAGCGGGGTTTCGACAGATACGCAGTATTTT.

This clonotype was recorded once. V gene TRBV6-6 combines with J gene TRBJ1-1, with no clear D. This CDR3 is 13 amino acids long. Germline lookup yields CDR1 MNHNY and CDR2 SVGAGI (reference sequence). Trimming took off 2 bases at V and 4 bases at J, with 8 bases between the two ends. CDR3 amino acids: CASSYQSLTEAFF. The CDR3 DNA is TGTGCCAGCAGTTACCAAAGTCTCACTGAAGCTTTCTTT.

The J gene is TRBJ1-5, the V gene TRBV7-8; TRBD1 agrees at 7 bases. Germline V gives CDR1 SGHVS, CDR2 FQNEAQ. After removal of 2 bases from V and 5 bases from J, the junction contained 6 bases not matched to a gene. The CDR3 runs 15 residues. CDR3 sequence: CASSLQGQWYQPQHF. The DNA for the CDR3 is TGTGCCAGCAGCTTACAGGGACAGTGGTATCAGCCCCAGCATTTT. Based on the CDR3 plus reference TRBV7-8 and TRBJ1-5, the full variable domain is GAGVSQSPRYKVAKRGQDVALRCDPISGHVSLFWYQQALGQGPEFLTYFQNEAQLDKSGLPSDRFFAERPEGSVSTLKIQRTQQEDSAVYLCASSLQGQWYQPQHFGDGTRLSIL.

The CDR3 DNA is TGCAGTGTTGTGAGCGGGGGTTACACAGATACGCAGTATTTT. Translation: CSVVSGGYTDTQYF. The chain recombines TRBV20-1 with TRBJ2-3, with TRBD2 identical over 8 bases. The junction had 8 bases not matched to a gene; V was cut back by 7 bases and J by 2 bases. Germline V CDR1 and CDR2: DFQATT, SNEGSKA (reference sequence). This CDR3 has 14 amino acids.

The J gene is TRBJ2-3, the V gene TRBV5-1; 7 nucleotides align to TRBD1. V shed 4 bases, J shed 0 bases, and the junction held 5 bases outside the gene matches. This CDR3 is built from 15 residues. Germline CDR1 is SGHRS and CDR2 is YFSETQ. CDR3 DNA: TGCGCCAGCAGCGAGGGGACAGCTAGCACAGATACGCAGTATTTT. It codes for CASSEGTASTDTQYF.

This clonotype was recorded a few times. CDR3 DNA: TGTGCCATCAGTGAGTCGCCTGGGGGGGGCCGCCGCACAGATACGCAGTATTTT. Translation: CAISESPGGGRRTDTQYF. This chain links TRBV10-3 with TRBJ2-3; TRBD2 might be the D (7 bases). CDR1 is ENHRY and CDR2 is SYGVKD in the germline V gene. The V and J ends lost 0 bases and 1 base respectively, with 17 bases between them. The CDR3 totals 18 residues.

The J gene is TRBJ1-2, the V gene TRBV5-6; weak D call: TRBD1 (5 bases). V was trimmed by 5 bases and J by 0 bases, leaving 26 bases between them. This CDR3 comprises 19 residues. Looked up from germline, CDR1 is SGHDT and CDR2 is YYEEEE. CDR3 residues: CASSFEALVSGVSNYGYTF. CDR3 sequence (DNA): TGTGCCAGCAGTTTTGAGGCGCTCGTATCGGGGGTCTCTAACTATGGCTACACCTTC.

V is TRBV24-1 and J is TRBJ1-2; the D gene is possibly TRBD1 (5 bases). Deletions cut 4 bases from V and 3 bases from J, with 23 bases between. CDR3 length: 18 residues. Germline V CDR1 and CDR2: KGHDR, SFDVKD. The CDR3 DNA sequence: TGTGCCACCAGTGAGGGTGTCACCGGGGACCAAGCGGACTATGGCTACACCTTC. Encoded protein: CATSEGVTGDQADYGYTF.

This clonotype was counted many times. The chain links TRBV7-2 to TRBJ2-5; D unclear. The CDR3 has 20 amino acids. Germline CDR1 is SGHTA and CDR2 is FQGNSA. Trimming removed 1 base at V and 2 bases at J, with 26 bases between. In nucleotides, the CDR3 is TGTGCCAGCAGCTTAGTCGGTAAATTCACCGGACGAACTAAACAAGAGACCCAGTACTTC. Protein sequence: CASSLVGKFTGRTKQETQYF.

This clonotype turned up a few times. The chain couples TRBV20-1 to TRBJ2-3; D call uncertain. The germline V gene encodes CDR1 DFQATT and CDR2 SNEGSKA (reference sequence). The length of the CDR3 is 14 residues. The germline V and J ends were trimmed by 3 bases and 2 bases, with 12 bases remaining between them. This CDR3 reads CSASTPSSTDTQYF. The CDR3, as DNA: TGCAGTGCTAGTACTCCATCCTCCACAGATACGCAGTATTTT.